The 20 T cell receptor beta chains below all came from one sample that was sequenced in a study of T cells after yellow fever vaccination. MiXCR was run by TCRdb on the 5' RACE reads, yielding one entry per CDR3 protein. The table records 150,000 to 200,000 distinct CDR3 sequences, about 11% of them present only once. This specimen was CD8+ T cells sorted from PBMCs, taken 15 days after the yellow fever booster vaccination. The source of these receptors is a man younger than 30 who received the YFV17D yellow fever vaccine.

Only a few counts were recorded for this clonotype. The chain combines TRBV6-6 with TRBJ2-3; TRBD2 agrees at 10 bases. The CDR3 extends over 15 amino acids. Germline assignment: CDR1 MNHNY and CDR2 SVGAGI (reference sequence). The V and J ends lost 2 bases and 1 base, in that order; junction bases with no gene match: 0. The CDR3: CASSYTSGGTDTQYF. DNA for the CDR3: TGTGCCAGCAGTTACACTAGCGGGGGCACAGATACGCAGTATTTT.

This chain connects TRBV4-3 to TRBJ2-1; 11 bases agree with TRBD2. This CDR3 is 16 amino acids long. With 2 bases clipped from V and 2 bases from J, the junction kept 2 bases outside the gene matches. Germline CDR1 is LGHNA and CDR2 is YSLEER. The CDR3 spells CASSQSSGGAYNEQFF. The CDR3, as DNA: TGCGCCAGCAGCCAAAGTAGCGGGGGGGCCTACAATGAGCAGTTCTTC.

The chain uses TRBV5-1 and TRBJ2-1, with D maybe TRBD1 (6 bases). Germline V lookup: CDR1 SGHRS, CDR2 YFSETQ. V gave up 6 bases and J gave up 6 bases, with 16 bases separating them. This CDR3 is 14 amino acids long. The CDR3 is CASNHPQGSNEQFF. The CDR3 region has the DNA TGCGCCAGCAATCACCCGCAGGGGAGCAATGAGCAGTTCTTC.

The chain has TRBV20-1 and TRBJ1-2; D is ambiguous. There are 12 residues in the CDR3. V lost 4 bases, J lost 0 bases, and 6 bases lay in between. From germline, CDR1 is DFQATT and CDR2 SNEGSKA (reference sequence). The CDR3 spells CSATGSNYGYTF. The CDR3 coding sequence is TGCAGTGCTACGGGGTCTAACTATGGCTACACCTTC.

The chain has TRBV4-1 and TRBJ1-5, with TRBD1 matching over 7 bases. From germline, CDR1 is MGHRA and CDR2 YSYEKL. The CDR3 loop spans 17 amino acids. V lost 0 bases, J lost 3 bases, and 8 bases stayed unmatched. This CDR3 is CASSQERGPPNNQPQHF. CDR3 sequence (DNA): TGCGCCAGCAGCCAAGAAAGGGGGCCGCCTAACAATCAGCCCCAGCATTTT.

This clonotype turned up a few times. This chain's CDR3 is CASSPPKARGVTYEQYF. As DNA, the CDR3 is TGTGCCAGCTCACCACCTAAGGCGCGGGGGGTAACCTACGAGCAGTACTTC. V usage is TRBV18 and J usage is TRBJ2-7, with 8 positions matching TRBD2. V was pared by 0 bases and J by 2 bases, with 9 bases of the junction left unmatched. From germline, CDR1 is KGHSH and CDR2 LQKENI. The CDR3 runs to 17 residues.

This clonotype was picked up a small number of times. The chain is built from TRBV19 and TRBJ2-1, with 7 bases identical to TRBD1. Germline CDR1 reads LNHDA; CDR2 reads SQIVND (reference sequence). This CDR3 spans 15 amino acids. After removal of 5 bases from V and 2 bases from J, the junction contained 6 bases not matched to a gene. DNA of the CDR3: TGTGCCAGTAGTTGGGGTGACAGGGCCTACAATGAGCAGTTCTTC. Amino acid sequence: CASSWGDRAYNEQFF.

V gene TRBV19 combines with J gene TRBJ2-1; TRBD1 matches at 7 bases. CDR1 LNHDA and CDR2 SQIVND come from the germline V gene (reference sequence). The CDR3 length is 13 residues. V dropped 5 bases and J dropped 5; count of bases not matched to a gene: 3. DNA of the CDR3: TGTGCCAGTAGTTTGGACAGGAACAATGAGCAGTTCTTC. Translating gives CASSLDRNNEQFF.

This clonotype came up a few times. The V gene is TRBV9, the J gene TRBJ2-3; weak D call: TRBD2 (5 bases). V lost 3 bases and J 6 bases, leaving 11 bases between the germline ends. Per germline, CDR1 SGDLS and CDR2 YYNGEE. CDR3 size: 13 residues. The chain's CDR3 is CASSGELSDTQYF. The CDR3 bases are TGTGCCAGCAGCGGGGAGTTATCGGATACGCAGTATTTT.

This clonotype was seen repeatedly, ten times or more. The chain recombines TRBV7-9 with TRBJ1-2, with D possibly matching TRBD1 (5 bases). Deletions cut 5 bases from V and 8 bases from J, with 12 bases between. The CDR3 is 12 residues long. CDR1 and CDR2 from the germline V gene are SEHNR and FQNEAQ (reference sequence). In DNA form, the CDR3 reads TGTGCCAGCAGCCCAGGACAATCCGGCTACACCTTC. It is translated as CASSPGQSGYTF. Looking up the rest from reference TRBV7-9 and TRBJ1-2 gives the full variable domain: DTGVSQNPRHKITKRGQNVTFRCDPISEHNRLYWYRQTLGQGPEFLTYFQNEAQLEKSRLLSDRFSAERPKGSFSTLEIQRTEQGDSAMYLCASSPGQSGYTFGSGTRLTVV.

This clonotype was seen only a few times. J is TRBJ1-2 and V is TRBV6-1; TRBD1 agrees at 9 bases. Germline CDR1 and CDR2: MNHNS and SASEGT. The ends lost 3 bases at V and 4 bases at J; junction bases unmatched: 9. The length of the CDR3 is 16 residues. Here the CDR3 DNA reads TGTGCCAGCAGTGAGGTGGGGACAGGGTCTAGCTATGGCTACACCTTC. Translation: CASSEVGTGSSYGYTF.

The V gene is TRBV7-9, the J gene TRBJ1-2; no reliable D call. This CDR3 is 15 amino acids long. The V gene's germline CDR1 is SEHNR and CDR2 FQNEAQ (reference sequence). V was cut by 0 bases and J by 4 bases, with 12 bases left in between. The CDR3 region has the DNA TGTGCCAGCAGCTTAGCTTGGGCCCCCCCCTATGGCTACACCTTC. As protein: CASSLAWAPPYGYTF.

This clonotype was detected a few times. This chain joins TRBV7-9 and TRBJ1-2, with D possibly TRBD1 on 6 matching bases. The CDR3 runs to 14 residues. The V end was cut by 4 bases, the J end by 4 bases, with 13 bases between. Germline V gives CDR1 SEHNR, CDR2 FQNEAQ (reference sequence). The DNA of the CDR3 is TGTGCCAGCAGCTACAGGGTCCCGGTCTATGGCTACACCTTC. Residues: CASSYRVPVYGYTF.

CDR3 nucleotides: TGTGCCAGCAGCCCACAGACAGGCCGCTATAATTCACCCCTCCACTTT. Residues: CASSPQTGRYNSPLHF. The chain is built from TRBV9 and TRBJ1-6; TRBD1 might be the D (6 bases). The CDR3 runs to 16 residues. The germline gives CDR1 SGDLS, CDR2 YYNGEE. The V end was cut by 4 bases, the J end by 3 bases, with 14 bases between.

Only a few counts were recorded for this clonotype. The chain links TRBV6-1 to TRBJ2-1; 14 nucleotides agree with TRBD2. The germline CDR1 and CDR2 sequences are MNHNS and SASEGT. The CDR3 runs to 13 residues. J lost 8 bases, V lost 10 bases, and 4 bases had no gene match. In nucleotides, the CDR3 is TGTGCCATCGGGACTAGCGGGGGCTATGAGCAGTTCTTC. It encodes CAIGTSGGYEQFF.

The chain has TRBV12-3 or TRBV12-4 and TRBJ1-5; D is perhaps TRBD1 (6 bases). Trimming left V 6 bases short and J 5 bases short, with 14 bases between. The CDR3 is made up of 14 amino acids. The CDR3 sequence is CASREGGTDQPQHF. In DNA, the CDR3 is TGTGCCAGCAGGGAGGGGGGTACCGATCAGCCCCAGCATTTT.

This clonotype was found a few times. V is TRBV7-9 and J is TRBJ1-1; TRBD1 matches 8 bases. Trimming removed 5 bases from V and 2 bases from J; junction bases left unmatched: 10. The CDR3 is 16 residues long. Germline values: CDR1 SEHNR, CDR2 FQNEAQ (reference sequence). The DNA of the CDR3 is TGTGCCAGCAGCCATCCACTGCAGGGGGCCAACACTGAAGCTTTCTTT. Encoded protein: CASSHPLQGANTEAFF.

This clonotype showed up just a few times. CDR3 loop: CASRLAGGPDTQYF. As DNA, the CDR3 is TGCGCCAGCAGACTAGCGGGGGGGCCAGATACGCAGTATTTT. The rearrangement joins TRBV5-1 to TRBJ2-3; 13 positions agree with TRBD2. This CDR3 spans 14 amino acids. Germline CDR1 and CDR2: SGHRS and YFSETQ. With 5 bases clipped from V and 4 bases from J, the junction kept 1 base outside the gene matches.

This clonotype appeared a few times. The chain employs TRBV5-6 and TRBJ2-5; D possibly corresponds to TRBD1 (6 bases). Looked up from germline, CDR1 is SGHDT and CDR2 is YYEEEE. The ends were cut back, 4 bases at V and 1 base at J, with 17 bases in the middle. This CDR3 is 16 amino acids long. CDR3 coding DNA: TGTGCCAGCAGCAAACAGGGCGCGACCTTCCAAGAGACCCAGTACTTC. Translated, it gives CASSKQGATFQETQYF. Variable domain in full (rest from reference TRBV5-6 and TRBJ2-5): DAGVTQSPTHLIKTRGQQVTLRCSPKSGHDTVSWYQQALGQGPQFIFQYYEEEERQRGNFPDRFSGHQFPNYSSELNVNALLLGDSALYLCASSKQGATFQETQYFGPGTRLLVL.

V gene TRBV9 combines with J gene TRBJ2-2; 7 bases align to TRBD1. V dropped 4 bases and J dropped 7; count of bases not matched to a gene: 4. Per the germline V gene, CDR1 is SGDLS and CDR2 is YYNGEE. The CDR3 has 13 residues. CDR3 nucleotides: TGTGCCAGCAGCATAGGGGGCAACGGGGAGCTGTTTTTT. Translated, it gives CASSIGGNGELFF.